Described below is a single TCR beta chain sequence and its context. Antigen unknown. The data stem from a study of CD8 T cells in Susac syndrome. Whole-study context: Patients with Susac syndrome were therapy-naive, on corticosteroids, or on intravenous immunoglobulin alone at blood draw.

Notes on the study in general: An acknowledgment was made by the study that its TCR sequencing and HLA analysis involved relatively few individuals. Expansion of Susac CD8+ clones peaked in TEMRA cells and in active patients.

Germline V lookup: CDR1 DFQATT, CDR2 SNEGSKA (reference sequence). The CDR3 totals 14 residues. V lost 3 bases to trimming and J lost 2 bases; unmatched junction nucleotides: 6. Reverse transcription of 0.5 to 1 ug RNA was performed with random hexamers. immunoSEQ multiplex PCR amplified TCR beta CDR3 across 54 Vbeta, 13 Jbeta. Using its own MiXCR run on the immunoSEQ multiplex PCR reads, TCRdb lists one record per CDR3 protein. In the table there are some 130,000 distinct CDR3 sequences, roughly 94% of which are singletons. The receptor was isolated from a human donor with Susac syndrome. This rearrangement joins TRBV20-1 to TRBJ2-7, with 8 nucleotides matching TRBD2. Sequences were obtained from CD8+ T cells from PBMCs. The CDR3 protein is CSARGLVGTYEQYF. For the CDR3, the DNA is TGCAGTGCTAGGGGACTAGTGGGTACCTACGAGCAGTACTTC.